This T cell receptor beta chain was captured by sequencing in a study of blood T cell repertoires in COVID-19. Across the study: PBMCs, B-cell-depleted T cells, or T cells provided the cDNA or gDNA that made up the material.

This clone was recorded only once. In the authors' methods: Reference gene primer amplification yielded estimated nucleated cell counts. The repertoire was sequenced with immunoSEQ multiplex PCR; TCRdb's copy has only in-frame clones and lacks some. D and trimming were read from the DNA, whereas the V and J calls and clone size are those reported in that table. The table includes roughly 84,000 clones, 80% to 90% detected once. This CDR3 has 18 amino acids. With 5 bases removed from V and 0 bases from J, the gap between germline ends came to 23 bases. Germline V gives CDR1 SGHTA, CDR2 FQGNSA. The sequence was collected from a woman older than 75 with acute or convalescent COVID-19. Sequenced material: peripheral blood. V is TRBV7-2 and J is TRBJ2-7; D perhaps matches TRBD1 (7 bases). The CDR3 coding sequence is TGTGCCAGCAGCGCCCGTTTGGGGGCGGGACAGAGCTCCTACGAGCAGTACTTC. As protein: CASSARLGAGQSSYEQYF.